The clone carrying this T cell receptor (beta chain) has a handful of counts. The antigen remains undetermined. The data originate from a study of T cells in Graves' hyperthyroidism and ophthalmopathy. Study-wide context: Pretreatment peripheral blood was obtained at initial diagnosis.

From RNA transcripts, TCR beta CDR3 regions were amplified. Primed by the HTBI set, a first-round RT-PCR was run on the TCR CDR3. TCRdb fed the multiplex PCR reads into MiXCR, producing one record per CDR3 protein. There are some 650,000 distinct CDR3 sequences in the sample; approximately 16% occur only once, and approximately 3.5% lies in the top ten. Findings and caveats of the study: Ophthalmopathy cases were set apart from stable hyperthyroidism by a 13 V-J model.

With 4 bases removed from V and 7 bases from J, the gap between germline ends came to 10 bases. Germline CDR1 reads MGHRA; CDR2 reads YSYEKL. There are 12 residues in the CDR3. This clonotype was sampled from a middle-aged woman with Graves' ophthalmopathy. The chain recombines TRBV4-1 with TRBJ2-5; D possibly matches TRBD1 or TRBD2 (5 bases each). Sequencing was performed on blood. CDR3 sequence reads: CASSRDGPTQYF. Here the CDR3 DNA reads TGCGCCAGCAGCCGGGACGGACCGACCCAGTACTTC.